This T cell receptor beta chain stems from a study of blood T cell repertoires in COVID-19. Turning to the study itself: Researchers got acute and convalescent COVID-19 samples from the United States, Italy and Spain. PBMCs, B-cell-depleted T cells, or T cells were the source of the cDNA or gDNA that made up the material.

The CDR3 extends over 16 amino acids. V trimming: 2 bases; J trimming: 0 bases; junction bases outside the gene matches: 7. Germline CDR1 and CDR2: KGHSH and LQKENI. In the study's own analysis: Nucleated cell number was recorded as an estimate derived from reference gene primer amplification. The data were produced by immunoSEQ multiplex PCR, yet TCRdb's version contains in-frame clones alone and is incomplete. That table furnishes V, J and clone size, whereas the DNA furnished D and trimming. Here the sample spans around 160,000 clones, 88% being singletons. The TCR originated in a human donor in a cohort sampled during active COVID-19. The sample consisted of peripheral blood. V gene TRBV18 combines with J gene TRBJ2-7; 7 bases align to TRBD1. The CDR3 DNA is TGTGCCAGCTCACCAAGGGGGCCTATGAGCTCCTACGAGCAGTACTTC. Translating it yields CASSPRGPMSSYEQYF.